Listed below are T cell receptor beta chains from one sample, sequenced in a study of Graves' ophthalmopathy and Graves' hyperthyroidism. TCRdb reanalysed the multiplex PCR reads using MiXCR and keeps one entry per CDR3 protein. Here the sample spans about 700,000 distinct CDR3 sequences, roughly 40% being singletons. Sequenced: peripheral blood. Receptors were obtained from an adult man with Graves' ophthalmopathy. Each CDR3 is given with its conserved first and last residue. The D gene is left open where the match is weak. Some rows mark clone size as missing; the rest say once, few, many or name a class of expanded clone.

>.|.|TRBV10-3|TRBJ1-2
CASSPGPRQGYTF
TGTGCCAGCAGCCCGGGTCCTCGGCAAGGCTACACCTTC
>few|.|TRBV19|TRBJ1-5
CASSILTAGGQPQHF
TGTGCCAGTAGTATTTTAACGGCTGGGGGTCAGCCCCAGCATTTT
>many|.|TRBV7-2|TRBJ2-7
CASSLEQGNEQYF
TGTGCCAGCAGCTTAGAGCAGGGCAACGAGCAGTACTTC
>many|.|TRBV24-1|TRBJ1-5
CATSDSGRDQPQHF
TGTGCCACCAGTGATTCGGGAAGGGACCAGCCCCAGCATTTT
>.|.|TRBV10-3|TRBJ1-1
CAISENRAEAFF
TGTGCCATCAGTGAGAACAGGGCTGAAGCTTTCTTT
>.|.|TRBV7-9|TRBJ2-6
CASSLIAGDSGANVLTF
TGTGCCAGCAGCTTAATAGCCGGGGACTCTGGGGCCAACGTCCTGACTTTC
>.|.|TRBV7-9|TRBJ2-5
CASRTWRQETQYF
TGTGCCAGCAGGACTTGGAGGCAAGAGACCCAGTACTTC
>.|.|TRBV20-1|TRBJ2-7
CSARDYGARYEQYF
TGCAGTGCTAGAGATTACGGGGCGCGCTACGAGCAGTACTTC
>many|.|TRBV10-2|TRBJ1-5
CASRLGHFSNQPQHF
TGCGCCAGCAGACTCGGACACTTTAGCAATCAGCCCCAGCATTTT
>.|TRBD1|TRBV10-3|TRBJ1-3
CASRRVVTGTGGNTIYF
TGTGCCAGCAGGCGGGTGGTAACCGGGACAGGGGGGAACACCATATATTTT
>.|TRBD1|TRBV7-9|TRBJ1-5
CASSPTGGVYQPQHF
TGTGCCAGCAGCCCAACAGGGGGCGTATATCAGCCCCAGCATTTT
>few|.|TRBV7-2|TRBJ1-4
CASSVPQGYNEELFF
TGTGCCAGCAGCGTGCCCCAGGGGTATAATGAAGAACTGTTTTTT
>many|.|TRBV2|TRBJ1-2
CASRGNIRATAGGYTF
TGTGCCAGCAGGGGGAACATCCGGGCCACGGCGGGTGGCTACACCTTC
>.|.|TRBV7-3|TRBJ1-1
CASSSPMGANEAFF
TGTGCCAGCAGCTCGCCCATGGGAGCTAATGAAGCTTTCTTT
>.|TRBD1|TRBV20-1|TRBJ1-1
CSATSGGAGTEAFF
TGCAGTGCTACATCAGGGGGCGCAGGGACTGAAGCTTTCTTT
>.|TRBD1|TRBV9|TRBJ2-2
CASSERQGVDTGELFF
TGTGCCAGCAGCGAAAGGCAGGGGGTGGACACCGGGGAGCTGTTTTTT
>.|TRBD2|TRBV25-1|TRBJ2-2
CASSQFGRGGTNTGELFF
TGTGCCAGCAGCCAATTTGGCCGCGGGGGAACGAACACCGGGGAGCTGTTTTTT
>.|TRBD1|TRBV20-1|TRBJ2-5
CSAIQGARETQYF
TGCAGTGCTATTCAGGGGGCTAGGGAGACCCAGTACTTC
>.|TRBD1|TRBV20-1|TRBJ1-2
CSARGTGVYGYTF
TGCAGTGCTAGAGGGACAGGGGTCTATGGCTACACCTTC
>few|.|TRBV12-3/TRBV12-4|TRBJ1-1
CASRNRVSTEAFF
TGTGCCAGCAGAAACAGGGTTTCTACTGAAGCTTTCTTT
>many|.|TRBV19|TRBJ1-1
CASKVDPGGAEAFF
TGTGCCAGTAAAGTGGACCCCGGAGGCGCTGAAGCTTTCTTT
>.|TRBD2|TRBV19|TRBJ2-7
CASSPTSSLYYEQYF
TGTGCCAGTAGTCCGACTAGCTCCCTCTACTACGAGCAGTACTTC
>.|.|TRBV7-2|TRBJ2-1
CASSPIRGRNEQFF
TGTGCCAGCAGCCCTATCCGGGGTCGGAATGAGCAGTTCTTC
>many|.|TRBV24-1|TRBJ1-5
CATSDPGYGQPQHF
TGTGCCACCAGTGACCCAGGGTACGGCCAGCCCCAGCATTTT
>many|.|TRBV7-9|TRBJ2-6
CASSFGSSGANVLTF
TGTGCCAGCAGCTTCGGTAGCTCTGGGGCCAACGTCCTGACTTTC
>once|TRBD1|TRBV7-9|TRBJ1-4
CASSPTGSVEKLFF
TGTGCCAGCAGCCCGACAGGGTCAGTCGAAAAACTGTTTTTT
>many|.|TRBV7-9|TRBJ1-2
CASSLTDPRLYGYTF
TGTGCCAGCAGCTTAACAGACCCAAGACTCTATGGCTACACCTTC
>once|.|TRBV5-5|TRBJ2-5
CASSQTPGLVEETQYF
TGTGCCAGCAGCCAGACCCCGGGCCTAGTAGAGGAGACCCAGTACTTC
>many|.|TRBV10-3|TRBJ1-6
CASSQGFSSPLHF
TGTGCCAGCAGTCAGGGGTTTTCTTCACCCCTCCACTTT
>many|.|TRBV10-2|TRBJ1-5
CASSRTPGPNQPQHF
TGCGCCAGCAGTCGGACGCCAGGGCCTAATCAGCCCCAGCATTTT
>.|.|TRBV29-1|TRBJ1-1
CSSIPGRNTEAFF
TGCAGCTCCATACCCGGGAGGAACACTGAAGCTTTCTTT
>few|TRBD1|TRBV11-3|TRBJ1-2
CASSLGTYRRTGHSSYGYTF
TGTGCCAGCAGCTTAGGGACCTACCGACGGACAGGGCATAGTTCTTATGGCTACACCTTC
>.|.|TRBV9|TRBJ1-3
CASSGGPAISGNTIYF
TGTGCCAGCAGCGGAGGTCCGGCTATCTCTGGAAACACCATATATTTT
>once|TRBD1|TRBV5-4|TRBJ2-2
CASRKPGQINTGELFF
TGTGCCAGCAGGAAGCCGGGACAGATAAACACCGGGGAGCTGTTTTTT
>.|TRBD1|TRBV2|TRBJ2-5
CASRGTADQYF
TGTGCCAGCAGAGGGACAGCTGACCAGTACTTC
>few|.|TRBV30|TRBJ2-7
CAWSAQGHEQYF
TGTGCCTGGAGTGCGCAGGGTCACGAGCAGTACTTC
>many|TRBD1|TRBV25-1|TRBJ1-4
CASSGAGQGNEKLFF
TGTGCCAGCAGTGGAGCGGGACAGGGAAATGAAAAACTGTTTTTT
>many|TRBD1|TRBV7-9|TRBJ1-1
CASSLDRVRDTEAFF
TGTGCCAGCAGCTTGGACAGGGTGAGAGACACTGAAGCTTTCTTT
>.|TRBD1|TRBV10-2|TRBJ1-5
CASRGGTGLAYEHF
TGCGCCAGCAGGGGAGGGACAGGGCTAGCCTACGAGCATTTT
>many|TRBD1|TRBV2|TRBJ1-1
CASSGDRLPNTEAFF
TGTGCCAGCAGCGGGGACAGGCTACCGAACACTGAAGCTTTCTTT
>many|.|TRBV20-1|TRBJ1-1
CSAREGGPNTEAFF
TGCAGTGCTAGGGAAGGGGGACCGAACACTGAAGCTTTCTTT
>many|.|TRBV7-9|TRBJ1-1
CASSLAGNEAFF
TGTGCCAGCAGCTTAGCGGGGAATGAAGCTTTCTTT
>.|TRBD2|TRBV5-1|TRBJ2-7
CASSLEPGLVNEQYF
TGCGCCAGCAGCTTGGAGCCGGGACTAGTAAACGAGCAGTACTTC
>.|.|TRBV10-3|TRBJ2-5
CAISDDRRETQTRTQYF
TGTGCCATCAGTGACGACCGCCGGGAGACCCAGACGAGGACCCAGTACTTC
>many|.|TRBV7-9|TRBJ1-6
CASRQGHPDSPLHF
TGTGCCAGCAGGCAAGGACATCCAGATTCACCCCTCCACTTT
>.|.|TRBV2|TRBJ1-2
CASSETEDSHGYTF
TGTGCCAGCAGCGAGACTGAGGACAGTCATGGCTACACCTTC
>.|.|TRBV7-2|TRBJ2-6
CASSLGLRGADGANVLTF
TGTGCCAGCAGCTTAGGTTTACGGGGGGCGGATGGGGCCAACGTCCTGACTTTC
>many|.|TRBV9|TRBJ2-7
CASSVEAGAWLEQYF
TGTGCCAGCAGCGTAGAGGCAGGGGCTTGGCTCGAGCAGTACTTC
>.|TRBD2|TRBV7-9|TRBJ2-7
CASSPGTSGDYEQYF
TGTGCCAGCAGCCCAGGGACTAGCGGGGACTACGAGCAGTACTTC
>.|TRBD1|TRBV25-1|TRBJ2-2
CASSYRGQGGTGELFF
TGTGCCAGCAGTTACAGAGGACAGGGCGGCACCGGGGAGCTGTTTTTT
>.|.|TRBV10-3|TRBJ2-2
CAITSLDGTGELFF
TGTGCCATCACGTCGCTAGATGGGACCGGGGAGCTGTTTTTT
>.|.|TRBV11-3|TRBJ2-5
CASSGRWGETQYF
TGTGCCAGCAGCGGGCGCTGGGGAGAGACCCAGTACTTC
>few|.|TRBV5-1|TRBJ1-2
CASRPGGTVNYGYTF
TGCGCCAGCAGACCCGGGGGGACCGTTAACTATGGCTACACCTTC
>many|.|TRBV10-3|TRBJ1-5
CAVHSRGQPQHF
TGTGCCGTTCACAGCCGTGGCCAGCCCCAGCATTTT
>many|TRBD1|TRBV19|TRBJ1-5
CASRDTYRGGGPQHF
TGTGCCAGTAGAGACACTTACAGGGGAGGTGGGCCCCAGCATTTT
>once|.|TRBV11-2|TRBJ2-5
CASSPSGVEETQYF
TGTGCCAGCAGCCCGTCCGGAGTCGAGGAGACCCAGTACTTC
>.|TRBD2|TRBV6-5|TRBJ2-5
CASSEAGGYQETQYF
TGTGCCAGCAGTGAAGCGGGAGGGTACCAAGAGACCCAGTACTTC